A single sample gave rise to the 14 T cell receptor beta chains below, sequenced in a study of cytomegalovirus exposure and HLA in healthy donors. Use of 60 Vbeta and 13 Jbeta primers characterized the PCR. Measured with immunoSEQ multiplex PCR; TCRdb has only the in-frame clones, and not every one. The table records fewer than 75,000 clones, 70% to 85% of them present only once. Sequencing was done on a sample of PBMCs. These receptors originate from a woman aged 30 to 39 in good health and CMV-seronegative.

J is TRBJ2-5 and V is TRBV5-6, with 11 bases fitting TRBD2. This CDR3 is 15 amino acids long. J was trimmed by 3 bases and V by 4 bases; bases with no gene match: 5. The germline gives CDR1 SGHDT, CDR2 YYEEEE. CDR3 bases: TGTGCCAGCAGCCGCGGGACTAGCGGAAAAGAGACCCAGTACTTC. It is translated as CASSRGTSGKETQYF.

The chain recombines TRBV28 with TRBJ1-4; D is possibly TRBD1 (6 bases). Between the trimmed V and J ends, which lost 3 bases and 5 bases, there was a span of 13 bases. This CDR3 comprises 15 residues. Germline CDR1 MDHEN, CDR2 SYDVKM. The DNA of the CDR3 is TGTGCCAGCAGTTTCCAAGACAGGAACAATGAAAAACTGTTTTTT. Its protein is CASSFQDRNNEKLFF.

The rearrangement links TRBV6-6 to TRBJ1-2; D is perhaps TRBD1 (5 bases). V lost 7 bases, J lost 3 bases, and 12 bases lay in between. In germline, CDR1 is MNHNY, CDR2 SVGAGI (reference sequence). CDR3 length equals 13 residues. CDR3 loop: CASTKGEDYGYTF. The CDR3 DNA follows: TGTGCCAGCACCAAAGGGGAGGACTATGGCTACACCTTC.

The CDR3, as DNA: TGTGCCACCAGCAGAGGGGAGAATGAGCAGTTCTTC. Its translation is CATSRGENEQFF. The chain uses TRBV15 and TRBJ2-1, with D tentatively TRBD2 (5 bases). This CDR3 has 12 amino acids. Trimming cost V 1 base and J 7 bases, with 5 bases left between them. The germline V gene encodes CDR1 LNHNV and CDR2 YYDKDF (reference sequence).

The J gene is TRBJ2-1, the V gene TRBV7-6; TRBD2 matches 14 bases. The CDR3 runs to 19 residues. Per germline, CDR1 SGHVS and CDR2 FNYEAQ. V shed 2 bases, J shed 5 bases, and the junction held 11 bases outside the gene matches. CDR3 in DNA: TGTGCCAGCAGCTTATCTCCGACTAGCGGGGGGGCGGGGGACAATGAGCAGTTCTTC. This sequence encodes CASSLSPTSGGAGDNEQFF.

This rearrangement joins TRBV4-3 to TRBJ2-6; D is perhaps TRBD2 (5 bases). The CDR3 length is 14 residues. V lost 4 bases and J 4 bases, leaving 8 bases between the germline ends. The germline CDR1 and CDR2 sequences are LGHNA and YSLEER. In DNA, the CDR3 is TGCGCCAGCAGCCCGGGAACCGGGGCCAACGTCCTGACTTTC. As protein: CASSPGTGANVLTF.

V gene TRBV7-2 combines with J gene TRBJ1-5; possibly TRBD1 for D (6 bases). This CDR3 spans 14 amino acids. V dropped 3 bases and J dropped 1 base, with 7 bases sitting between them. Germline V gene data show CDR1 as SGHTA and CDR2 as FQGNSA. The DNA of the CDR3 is TGTGCCAGCAGCTTTACAGGGAGCAATCAGCCCCAGCATTTT. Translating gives CASSFTGSNQPQHF.

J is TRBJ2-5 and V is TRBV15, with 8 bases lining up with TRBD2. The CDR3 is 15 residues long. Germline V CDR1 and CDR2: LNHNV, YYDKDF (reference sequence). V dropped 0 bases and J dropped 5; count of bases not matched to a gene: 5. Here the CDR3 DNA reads TGTGCCACCAGCAGAGACCGGGCTAGCGGGGAGACCCAGTACTTC. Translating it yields CATSRDRASGETQYF.

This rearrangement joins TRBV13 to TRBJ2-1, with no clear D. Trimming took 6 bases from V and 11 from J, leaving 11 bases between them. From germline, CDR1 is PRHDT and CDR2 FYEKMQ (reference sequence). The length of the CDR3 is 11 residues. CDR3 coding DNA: TGTGCCAGCAGGGCCGACTTCCAGCAGTTCTTC. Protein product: CASRADFQQFF.

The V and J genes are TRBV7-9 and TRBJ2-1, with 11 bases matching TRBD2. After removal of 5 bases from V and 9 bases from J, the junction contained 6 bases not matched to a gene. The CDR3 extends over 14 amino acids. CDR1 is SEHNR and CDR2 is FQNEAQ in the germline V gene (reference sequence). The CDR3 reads CASSQPSGRFEQFF. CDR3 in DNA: TGTGCCAGCAGCCAACCTAGCGGGAGGTTTGAGCAGTTCTTC.

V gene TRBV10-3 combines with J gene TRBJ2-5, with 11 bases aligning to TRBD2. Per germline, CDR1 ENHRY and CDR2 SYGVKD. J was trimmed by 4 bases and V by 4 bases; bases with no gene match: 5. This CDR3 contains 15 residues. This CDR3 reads CAISGLGLAGETQYF. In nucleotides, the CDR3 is TGTGCCATCAGTGGATTAGGACTAGCGGGAGAGACCCAGTACTTC.

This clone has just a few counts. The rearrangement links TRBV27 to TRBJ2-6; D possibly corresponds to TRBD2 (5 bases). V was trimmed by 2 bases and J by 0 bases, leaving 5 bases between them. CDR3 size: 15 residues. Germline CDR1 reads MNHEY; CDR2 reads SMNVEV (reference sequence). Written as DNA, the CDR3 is TGTGCCAGCAGTTTAGGGAGCTCTGGGGCCAACGTCCTGACTTTC. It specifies CASSLGSSGANVLTF.

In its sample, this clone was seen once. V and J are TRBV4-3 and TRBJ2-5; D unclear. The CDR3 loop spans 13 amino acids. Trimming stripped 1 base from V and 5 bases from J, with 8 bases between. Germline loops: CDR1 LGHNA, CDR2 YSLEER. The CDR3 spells CASSQGSRETQYF. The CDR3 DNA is TGCGCCAGCAGCCAAGGAAGCCGGGAGACCCAGTACTTC.

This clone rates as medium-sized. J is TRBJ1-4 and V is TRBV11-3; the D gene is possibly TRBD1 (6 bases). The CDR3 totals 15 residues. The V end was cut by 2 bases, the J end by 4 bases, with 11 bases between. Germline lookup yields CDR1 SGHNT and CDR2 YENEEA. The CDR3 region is CASSLRAGVNEKLFF. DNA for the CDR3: TGTGCCAGCAGCTTACGGGCAGGGGTTAATGAAAAACTGTTTTTT.